Below are 26 T cell receptor beta chains sequenced from a single sample in a study of blood T cell repertoires in COVID-19 (dated by TCRdb to the early 2020s). The library was prepared using the immunoSEQ multiplex PCR assay. In TCRdb, the immuneACCESS table is reduced to in-frame sequences with V and J assigned. These tables do not hold every clone; where another copy was compared, an unresolved V gene accounts for under half, and the others remain unexplained. Recorded for this sample are 95,000 to 100,000 clones; 80% to 95% of them occurred a single time. 4.5% to 6% of the sample goes to the ten largest clones. The source material was peripheral blood. Receptor source: a man aged 50-59 years with active COVID-19.

The chain employs TRBV10-2 and TRBJ1-1; D is undetermined. Germline CDR1 is WSHSY and CDR2 is SAAADI. The V end lost 5 bases, the J end lost 5 bases, and 6 bases lay between the germline ends. The CDR3 is made up of 11 amino acids. CDR3 protein: CASSSGTEAFF. DNA of the CDR3: TGCGCCAGCAGTAGCGGGACTGAAGCTTTCTTT.

The J gene is TRBJ2-1, the V gene TRBV20-1, with 9 bases lining up with TRBD2. J gave up 2 bases and V 3 bases, and 5 bases lay outside the gene matches. The CDR3 length is 15 residues. Looked up from germline, CDR1 is DFQATT and CDR2 is SNEGSKA (reference sequence). The CDR3 DNA is TGCAGTGCTAGTCGGGCGGGGGGGCCCTACAATGAGCAGTTCTTC. Its protein is CSASRAGGPYNEQFF.

As concerns this clone: The identical CDR3 is also encoded by other nucleotide sequences in the sample. The chain couples TRBV15 to TRBJ1-5, with 8 bases identical to TRBD1. The CDR3 has 19 residues. The V gene end was trimmed by 3 bases and the J gene end by 0 bases; junction bases not matched to a gene: 13. Germline CDR1 LNHNV, CDR2 YYDKDF (reference sequence). The CDR3 DNA sequence: TGTGCCACCAGCAGTCGCCCAGGGGGCCTCCGTTATAGCAATCAGCCCCAGCATTTT. It is translated as CATSSRPGGLRYSNQPQHF.

V and J are TRBV28 and TRBJ1-3; tentative D call: TRBD1 (6 bases). There are 14 residues in the CDR3. Germline V gene data show CDR1 as MDHEN and CDR2 as SYDVKM. Trimming removed 6 bases at V and 3 bases at J, with 12 bases between. The CDR3 reads CASSAQGYGNTIYF. The CDR3, as DNA: TGTGCCAGCAGCGCACAGGGTTATGGAAACACCATATATTTT.

As DNA, the CDR3 is TGTGCCAGTAGGGAGACTAGCGGGAGTACAGATACGCAGTATTTT. Its translation is CASRETSGSTDTQYF. This chain connects TRBV19 to TRBJ2-3; 12 nucleotides line up with TRBD2. The ends lost 6 bases at V and 3 bases at J; junction bases unmatched: 4. The CDR3 loop spans 15 amino acids. In germline, CDR1 is LNHDA, CDR2 SQIVND (reference sequence).

V gene TRBV9 combines with J gene TRBJ2-5; 9 bases align to TRBD2. This CDR3 comprises 15 residues. V dropped 4 bases and J dropped 2; count of bases not matched to a gene: 6. Germline assignment: CDR1 SGDLS and CDR2 YYNGEE. This CDR3 reads CASSPGLALQETQYF. Here the CDR3 DNA reads TGTGCCAGCAGCCCCGGACTAGCGTTACAAGAGACCCAGTACTTC. Drawing the rest from reference TRBV9 and TRBJ2-5, the complete variable domain is DSGVTQTPKHLITATGQRVTLRCSPRSGDLSVYWYQQSLDQGLQFLIQYYNGEERAKGNILERFSAQQFPDLHSELNLSSLELGDSALYFCASSPGLALQETQYFGPGTRLLVL.

This clone was counted a single time. J is TRBJ2-7 and V is TRBV28; the match to TRBD2 covers 11 bases. The CDR3 covers 15 residues. V shed 6 bases and J 6 bases; nucleotides not matched to a gene: 10. Germline V gene sequence: CDR1 MDHEN, CDR2 SYDVKM. CDR3 amino acids: CASRYSGRGGGEQYF. CDR3 DNA: TGTGCCAGCAGATATAGCGGGAGGGGGGGAGGCGAGCAGTACTTC. The full variable domain, its missing parts supplied by reference TRBV28 and TRBJ2-7, is DVKVTQSSRYLVKRTGEKVFLECVQDMDHENMFWYRQDPGLGLRLIYFSYDVKMKEKGDIPEGYSVSREKKERFSLILESASTNQTSMYLCASRYSGRGGGEQYFGPGTRLTVT.

The chain uses TRBV3-1 (or the pseudogene TRBV3-2) and TRBJ2-1; TRBD1 aligns across 9 bases. V shed 6 bases, J shed 7 bases, and the junction held 1 base outside the gene matches. The CDR3 totals 12 residues. The V gene's germline CDR1 is LGHDT and CDR2 YNNKEL (reference sequence). Written as DNA, the CDR3 is TGTGCCAGCAGGACAGGGGGGAATGAGCAGTTCTTC. It codes for CASRTGGNEQFF.

As for this clone: Other DNA sequences in this sample translate to the same CDR3. The V and J genes are TRBV19 and TRBJ1-4; 10 bases agree with TRBD1. The V gene end was trimmed by 9 bases and the J gene end by 4 bases; junction bases not matched to a gene: 2. The CDR3 runs to 13 residues. Per germline, CDR1 LNHDA and CDR2 SQIVND (reference sequence). The CDR3 coding sequence is TGTGCCAGCCGGGACAGGGGTAATGAAAAACTGTTTTTT. Its protein product is CASRDRGNEKLFF.

The genes are TRBV30 and TRBJ2-5; 8 positions agree with TRBD2. Germline V gene data show CDR1 as GTSNPN and CDR2 as SVGIG (reference sequence). This CDR3 has 14 amino acids. Germline trimming cut 2 bases from V and 1 base from J; bases unmatched to any gene: 3. The CDR3 DNA reads as TGTGCCTGGAGTTGGAGCGGGGGCCAAGAGACCCAGTACTTC. Protein sequence: CAWSWSGGQETQYF. Variable domain in full (rest from reference TRBV30 and TRBJ2-5): SQTIHQWPATLVQPVGSPLSLECTVEGTSNPNLYWYRQAAGRGLQLLFYSVGIGQISSEVPQNLSASRPQDRQFILSSKKLLLSDSGFYLCAWSWSGGQETQYFGPGTRLLVL.

V is TRBV9 and J is TRBJ2-1, with D possibly matching TRBD1 (5 bases). The CDR3 is 14 residues long. Deletions cut 0 bases from V and 7 bases from J, with 11 bases between. Per germline, CDR1 SGDLS and CDR2 YYNGEE. CDR3: CASSVGPRANEQFF. The CDR3 DNA reads TGTGCCAGCAGCGTAGGCCCCAGGGCTAATGAGCAGTTCTTC. Together with reference TRBV9 and TRBJ2-1, the CDR3 gives the full variable domain: DSGVTQTPKHLITATGQRVTLRCSPRSGDLSVYWYQQSLDQGLQFLIQYYNGEERAKGNILERFSAQQFPDLHSELNLSSLELGDSALYFCASSVGPRANEQFFGPGTRLTVL.

V gene TRBV28 combines with J gene TRBJ1-1; 8 bases agree with TRBD1. The CDR3 is 14 residues long. The V gene end was trimmed by 6 bases and the J gene end by 6 bases; junction bases not matched to a gene: 9. Germline V CDR1 and CDR2: MDHEN, SYDVKM. The CDR3 nucleotides read TGTGCCAGCAGCCGCCGGGACAGGAGACCTGAAGCTTTCTTT. Encoded protein: CASSRRDRRPEAFF.

This chain connects TRBV13 to TRBJ2-3; 9 bases map to TRBD1. Looked up from germline, CDR1 is PRHDT and CDR2 is FYEKMQ (reference sequence). The CDR3 consists of 14 residues. V trimming: 6 bases; J trimming: 4 bases; junction bases outside the gene matches: 5. The DNA of the CDR3 is TGTGCCAGCAGTGACAGGGGGGGTTCAGATACGCAGTATTTT. The encoded protein is CASSDRGGSDTQYF.

This chain uses TRBV25-1 with TRBJ2-2; D is unclear. Germline CDR1 and CDR2: MGHDK and SYGVNS. Trimming stripped 6 bases from V and 1 base from J, with 9 bases between. The length of the CDR3 is 14 residues. The CDR3 sequence is CASRKTGNTGELFF. The CDR3 DNA reads TGTGCCAGCAGGAAGACGGGGAACACCGGGGAGCTGTTTTTT.

This clone came up once. The gene calls are TRBV11-2 and TRBJ1-1, with 8 nucleotides matching TRBD1. The CDR3 length is 13 residues. Germline CDR1 reads SGHAT; CDR2 reads FQNNGV. Trimming cost V 5 bases and J 5 bases; bases outside gene matches: 4. The CDR3 loop reads CASSPQGGTEAFF. DNA for the CDR3: TGTGCCAGCAGCCCACAGGGGGGAACTGAAGCTTTCTTT. The variable domain in full, completed from reference TRBV11-2 and TRBJ1-1, reads EAGVAQSPRYKIIEKRQSVAFWCNPISGHATLYWYQQILGQGPKLLIQFQNNGVVDDSQLPKDRFSAERLKGVDSTLKIQPAKLEDSAVYLCASSPQGGTEAFFGQGTRLTVV.

This chain links TRBV3-1 (or the pseudogene TRBV3-2) with TRBJ1-2; TRBD1 matches 9 bases. Trimming at V came to 4 bases and at J to 2 bases, leaving 8 bases not matched to a gene. This CDR3 is built from 16 residues. Germline V gene sequence: CDR1 LGHDT, CDR2 YNNKEL (reference sequence). The CDR3 nucleotides are TGTGCCAGCAGCCGAGAAATCGGGACAGGGAACTATGGCTACACCTTC. This translates into CASSREIGTGNYGYTF.

This sequence joins TRBV28 and TRBJ2-1; 9 nucleotides match TRBD2. The CDR3 consists of 17 residues. From germline, CDR1 is MDHEN and CDR2 SYDVKM. Trimming took 6 bases from V and 12 from J; bases not matched to a gene: 21. Here the CDR3 reads CASSAYDWREGGLGQFF. The CDR3 coding sequence is TGTGCCAGCAGCGCCTACGACTGGCGGGAGGGAGGGCTAGGGCAGTTCTTC.

The chain carries TRBV5-4 and TRBJ1-2; D remains ambiguous. The CDR3 length is 15 residues. The germline V gene encodes CDR1 SGHNT and CDR2 YYREEE (reference sequence). The V gene lost 2 bases and the J gene lost 0 bases, with 11 bases spanning the gap. The CDR3 region has the DNA TGTGCCAGCAGCTTCGACAACCCGGCTAACTATGGCTACACCTTC. Amino acids: CASSFDNPANYGYTF. The variable domain in full, completed from reference TRBV5-4 and TRBJ1-2, reads ETGVTQSPTHLIKTRGQQVTLRCSSQSGHNTVSWYQQALGQGPQFIFQYYREEENGRGNFPPRFSGLQFPNYSSELNVNALELDDSALYLCASSFDNPANYGYTFGSGTRLTVV.

This clone has only one observation. The rearrangement uses TRBV11-2 and TRBJ2-1; 7 bases match TRBD2. J was trimmed by 7 bases and V by 8 bases; bases with no gene match: 14. Germline CDR1 SGHAT, CDR2 FQNNGV. CDR3 length equals 15 residues. This chain's CDR3 is CASRLRLAPTNEQFF. The CDR3 DNA follows: TGTGCCAGCCGTCTAAGACTAGCCCCCACTAATGAGCAGTTCTTC.

The CDR3 bases are TGTGCCAGCAGCCAAGGCAGGCGAGAGCAGTTCTTC. As protein: CASSQGRREQFF. V usage is TRBV14 and J usage is TRBJ2-1; no firm D call. Germline V CDR1 and CDR2: SGHDN, FVKESK. The CDR3 covers 12 residues. The ends were cut back, 1 base at V and 10 bases at J, with 8 bases in the middle.

This clone showed up just a few times. The chain employs TRBV30 and TRBJ1-5, with no clear D. The CDR3 covers 12 residues. Germline V gene sequence: CDR1 GTSNPN, CDR2 SVGIG (reference sequence). Trimming took off 1 base at V and 5 bases at J, with 6 bases between the two ends. The CDR3 DNA follows: TGTGCCTGGAGTGCGTATCATCAGCCCCAGCATTTT. Translation gives CAWSAYHQPQHF.

The gene calls are TRBV5-4 and TRBJ2-7, with D perhaps TRBD2 (6 bases). The CDR3 contains 14 residues. In germline, CDR1 is SGHNT, CDR2 YYREEE (reference sequence). With 0 bases removed from V and 0 bases from J, the gap between germline ends came to 7 bases. CDR3 bases: TGTGCCAGCAGCTTGGGGGGGGTCTCCTACGAGCAGTACTTC. This translates into CASSLGGVSYEQYF.

This sequence joins TRBV25-1 and TRBJ2-1, with D unclear. This CDR3 has 14 residues. V was clipped by 6 bases and J by 8 bases, with 17 bases between them. Germline CDR1 and CDR2: MGHDK and SYGVNS. CDR3 sequence (DNA): TGTGCCAGCAGCGATGAGGCTTTCATGGATGAGCAGTTCTTC. Its protein is CASSDEAFMDEQFF.

This CDR3 reads CASSPGQGNYGYTF. In DNA form, the CDR3 reads TGTGCCAGCAGTCCCGGACAGGGAAACTATGGCTACACCTTC. The rearrangement uses TRBV28 and TRBJ1-2; 8 bases are shared with TRBD1. V shed 5 bases and J 2 bases; nucleotides not matched to a gene: 4. The V gene's germline CDR1 is MDHEN and CDR2 SYDVKM. This CDR3 is 14 amino acids long.

CDR3 DNA sequence: TGTGCCAGCAGCCAGGGGGCAGAGACCCAGTACTTC. The encoded protein is CASSQGAETQYF. J is TRBJ2-5 and V is TRBV3-1 (or the pseudogene TRBV3-2); possible D gene TRBD1, 6 bases. CDR1 and CDR2 from the germline V gene are LGHDT and YNNKEL (reference sequence). Trimming cost V 3 bases and J 4 bases, with 6 bases left between them. The CDR3 is 12 residues long.

CDR3: CASSPTLNTEAFF. In nucleotides, the CDR3 is TGTGCCAGCTCACCGACATTGAACACTGAAGCTTTCTTT. The chain carries TRBV18 and TRBJ1-1; D gene uncertain. This CDR3 comprises 13 residues. Germline assignment: CDR1 KGHSH and CDR2 LQKENI. The V end lost 3 bases, the J end lost 0 bases, and 5 bases lay between the germline ends.